Below are 32 T cell receptor beta chains sequenced from a single sample in a study of blood T cells in healthy people across ages. The authors ran a second PCR of 7 to 11 cycles using a sample-barcoded 5' primer and a J-beta primer mix. Using its own MiXCR run on the 5' RACE reads, TCRdb lists one record per CDR3 protein. Of hundreds of thousands of distinct CDR3 sequences detected, under 30% appear once; the ten largest clones hold around 10%. These data also formed part of another study, on T cells of mothers and their children.

Source material: blood. These receptors were collected from a boy younger than 18 in good health.

This clonotype occurred a few times. A read error may be the cause here, since a much bigger clone is one base away. CDR3 sequence reads: CASSHSDRRDEKLFF. The CDR3 nucleotides read TGCGCCAGCAGCCACTCTGACAGGAGGGATGAAAAACTGTTTTTT. The rearrangement uses TRBV4-3 and TRBJ1-4, with a weak D call TRBD1 (6 bases). This CDR3 has 15 residues. V was clipped by 3 bases and J by 6 bases, with 14 bases between them. The V gene's germline CDR1 is LGHNA and CDR2 YSLEER.

This rearrangement joins TRBV29-1 to TRBJ2-7; D might be TRBD1 (6 bases). This CDR3 has 13 amino acids. CDR1 SQVTM and CDR2 ANQGSEA come from the germline V gene. V gave up 7 bases and J gave up 3 bases, with 16 bases separating them. CDR3 sequence reads: CSGRQGQNYEQYF. The CDR3 region has the DNA TGCAGCGGACGCCAAGGACAGAACTACGAGCAGTACTTC.

This clonotype has more than one count but fewer than ten. This chain links TRBV28 with TRBJ2-5; 9 nucleotides match TRBD1. The ends lost 6 bases at V and 4 bases at J; junction bases unmatched: 12. CDR3 length: 16 amino acids. CDR1 and CDR2 (germline): MDHEN, SYDVKM. In DNA form, the CDR3 reads TGTGCCAGCAGCCCTGTTCTCGGACAGGGGAGAGAGACCCAGTACTTC. This translates into CASSPVLGQGRETQYF.

Concerning this clonotype itself: Compared with germline, one end of the junction differs, possibly owing to a read error. V and J are TRBV7-2 and TRBJ2-7; D is perhaps TRBD2 (6 bases). Germline V gene sequence: CDR1 SGHTA, CDR2 FQGNSA. The CDR3 extends over 13 amino acids. The CDR3 reads CANSLETSYEQYF. The CDR3 bases are TGTGCCAACAGCCTTGAGACTAGCTACGAGCAGTACTTC.

The genes are TRBV27 and TRBJ2-5, with 11 bases matching TRBD2. The end of the DNA is better explained by TRBJ2-7, so the J call may be wrong. CDR1 MNHEY and CDR2 SMNVEV come from the germline V gene (reference sequence). CDR3 length: 15 residues. For the CDR3, the DNA is TGTGCCAGCGGCTTAGCGGGAGGGCCGTACTACGAGCAGTACTTC. As protein: CASGLAGGPYYEQYF.

Only a few counts were recorded for this clonotype. The chain uses TRBV4-3 and TRBJ2-1; D remains ambiguous. V lost 4 bases to trimming and J lost 4 bases, with 14 bases between them. The CDR3 is made up of 15 amino acids. Germline CDR1 and CDR2: LGHNA and YSLEER. CDR3 nucleotides: TGCGCCAGCAGCCTGGATTTGGCAGAATACAATGAGCAGTTCTTC. The encoded protein is CASSLDLAEYNEQFF.

CDR3 coding DNA: TGTGCCAGCAGTGGGCGAGGGAGGGACACCGGGGAGCTGTTTTTT. This sequence encodes CASSGRGRDTGELFF. The chain carries TRBV6-6 and TRBJ2-2; TRBD2 matches 7 bases. Per the germline V gene, CDR1 is MNHNY and CDR2 is SVGAGI (reference sequence). CDR3 length equals 15 residues. With 5 bases clipped from V and 3 bases from J, the junction kept 6 bases outside the gene matches.

The chain joins TRBV6-1 to TRBJ2-7, with 12 nucleotides matching TRBD1. The trim removed 5 bases at V and 7 bases at J, leaving 9 bases unmatched. This CDR3 has 15 residues. Germline CDR1 is MNHNS and CDR2 is SASEGT. The CDR3 DNA reads as TGTGCCAGCAGTAACCGGGACAGGGGGCTTCGAGAGCAGTACTTC. Translating it yields CASSNRDRGLREQYF.

This clonotype was seen more than once but under ten times. The chain carries TRBV15 and TRBJ1-6; 9 nucleotides align to TRBD1. This CDR3 has 16 amino acids. Germline CDR1 LNHNV, CDR2 YYDKDF (reference sequence). J lost 8 bases, V lost 1 base, and 6 bases had no gene match. DNA of the CDR3: TGTGCCACCAGCAGAGCCCGGACAGGGGTAGATTCACCCCTCCACTTT. Amino acids: CATSRARTGVDSPLHF.

This clonotype was counted a single time. The chain joins TRBV29-1 to TRBJ1-1; TRBD1 is a possible D gene (6 bases). Trimming left V 7 bases short and J 5 bases short, with 17 bases between. The CDR3 sequence is 13 residues long. From germline, CDR1 is SQVTM and CDR2 ANQGSEA. CDR3 sequence reads: CSATRGLGTEAFF. The CDR3 nucleotides are TGCAGCGCAACTAGGGGGTTGGGGACTGAAGCTTTCTTT. Variable domain in full (rest from reference TRBV29-1 and TRBJ1-1): SAVISQKPSRDICQRGTSLTIQCQVDSQVTMMFWYRQQPGQSLTLIATANQGSEATYESGFVIDKFPISRPNLTFSTLTVSNMSPEDSSIYLCSATRGLGTEAFFGQGTRLTVV.

The V gene is TRBV2, the J gene TRBJ2-2, with D maybe TRBD2 (5 bases). Trimming took off 8 bases at V and 6 bases at J, with 13 bases between the two ends. Germline CDR1 is SNHLY and CDR2 is FYNNEI. The CDR3 is 13 amino acids. The CDR3 DNA follows: TGTGCCAGCCGACTCCCTAGCCCCGGGGAGCTGTTTTTT. It codes for CASRLPSPGELFF.

This clonotype has more than one count but fewer than ten. The chain uses TRBV10-3 and TRBJ2-7, with D maybe TRBD1 (6 bases). This CDR3 spans 13 amino acids. The V gene's germline CDR1 is ENHRY and CDR2 SYGVKD. V lost 8 bases and J 0 bases, leaving 11 bases between the germline ends. The DNA of the CDR3 is TGTGCCATCGCGGCAGGGGACTCCTACGAGCAGTACTTC. It is translated as CAIAAGDSYEQYF.

In this sample, this clonotype turned up a few times. The chain joins TRBV27 to TRBJ2-7; maybe TRBD2 (6 bases). Germline V lookup: CDR1 MNHEY, CDR2 SMNVEV (reference sequence). Between the trimmed V and J ends, which lost 10 bases and 3 bases, there was a span of 16 bases. This CDR3 region has 13 residues. In nucleotides, the CDR3 is TGTGCCACTGCAAGGGAGGCCCTCTACGAGCAGTACTTC. Amino acid sequence: CATAREALYEQYF.

The V and J genes are TRBV6-2 or TRBV6-3 and TRBJ2-1; 8 positions match TRBD1. The J call may be in error: the DNA end matches TRBJ2-7 better. Germline CDR1 reads MNHEY; CDR2 reads SVGEGT. CDR3 length: 13 amino acids. CDR3 nucleotide sequence: TGTGCCAGCAGTTACGTGGACAGGGAAGAGCAGTACTTC. Its protein product is CASSYVDREEQYF.

V and J are TRBV29-1 and TRBJ1-2, with D possibly matching TRBD1 (6 bases). Trimming took 4 bases from V and 4 from J, leaving 16 bases between them. The length of the CDR3 is 14 residues. The germline CDR1 and CDR2 sequences are SQVTM and ANQGSEA. The CDR3 loop reads CSVGETQGAYGYTF. DNA for the CDR3: TGCAGCGTTGGTGAGACACAGGGAGCCTATGGCTACACCTTC.

This clonotype has a handful of counts. The rearrangement uses TRBV2 and TRBJ2-5, with 7 bases fitting TRBD1. The trim removed 2 bases at V and 3 bases at J, leaving 9 bases unmatched. The CDR3 runs to 16 residues. Germline V gene sequence: CDR1 SNHLY, CDR2 FYNNEI. The DNA for the CDR3 is TGTGCCAGCAGTGAAAGGTCTTATGGGACAGAAGAGACCCAGTACTTC. Translated, it gives CASSERSYGTEETQYF.

This clonotype was observed a few times. V usage is TRBV5-4 and J usage is TRBJ2-1, with 9 bases aligning to TRBD2. V gave up 4 bases and J gave up 9 bases; unmatched junction bases: 8. The germline V gene encodes CDR1 SGHNT and CDR2 YYREEE (reference sequence). The CDR3 has 14 amino acids. Written as DNA, the CDR3 is TGTGCCAGCAGCCTGGGGGGACTAGCCGGTGAGCAGTTCTTC. Its translation: CASSLGGLAGEQFF.

This clonotype was seen more than once but under ten times. V gene TRBV7-2 combines with J gene TRBJ2-2; 13 bases match TRBD2. V was pared by 4 bases and J by 0 bases, with 5 bases of the junction left unmatched. CDR1 SGHTA and CDR2 FQGNSA come from the germline V gene. CDR3 size: 18 residues. The CDR3 here is CASSWTSGSWANTGELFF. In DNA, the CDR3 is TGTGCCAGCAGCTGGACTAGCGGGAGTTGGGCGAACACCGGGGAGCTGTTTTTT.

This clonotype was picked up a small number of times. The rearrangement joins TRBV6-6 to TRBJ2-1; 9 bases match TRBD2. V shed 5 bases, J shed 8 bases, and the junction held 4 bases outside the gene matches. The germline CDR1 and CDR2 sequences are MNHNY and SVGAGI (reference sequence). CDR3 length equals 13 residues. As DNA, the CDR3 is TGTGCCAGCAGTAAGTGGACTAGCGATGAGCAGTTCTTC. Its protein product is CASSKWTSDEQFF.

V is TRBV28 and J is TRBJ2-7; a weak D match, TRBD1 (7 bases). The V end lost 5 bases, the J end lost 1 base, and 12 bases lay between the germline ends. This CDR3 has 14 residues. Germline loops: CDR1 MDHEN, CDR2 SYDVKM. CDR3 sequence reads: CASSAGQTSYEQYF. The DNA for the CDR3 is TGTGCCAGCAGTGCGGGACAGACTTCCTACGAGCAGTACTTC.

The chain recombines TRBV6-4 with TRBJ1-6; 8 bases fit TRBD1. Germline V gene data show CDR1 as MRHNA and CDR2 as SNTAGT. The CDR3 consists of 13 residues. V was clipped by 2 bases and J by 10 bases; unmatched bases: 1. CDR3: CASSDDRGSPLHF. The CDR3 nucleotides are TGTGCCAGCAGTGACGACAGGGGCTCACCCCTCCACTTT.

The V gene is TRBV5-1, the J gene TRBJ2-3; TRBD2 aligns across 8 bases. Trimming at V came to 0 bases and at J to 5 bases, leaving 5 bases not matched to a gene. The CDR3 spans 15 residues. Germline CDR1 and CDR2: SGHRS and YFSETQ. This chain's CDR3 is CASSLGLAGLDTQYF. CDR3 DNA: TGCGCCAGCAGCTTGGGTCTAGCGGGTTTAGATACGCAGTATTTT.

This clonotype was detected a few times. The chain employs TRBV20-1 and TRBJ2-7; maybe TRBD1 (7 bases). This CDR3 comprises 13 residues. Trimming took off 8 bases at V and 3 bases at J, with 17 bases between the two ends. Germline loops: CDR1 DFQATT, CDR2 SNEGSKA (reference sequence). In DNA, the CDR3 is TGCAGTCTATTCAGGGGGGAAGGCTACGAGCAGTACTTC. Translating gives CSLFRGEGYEQYF.

V usage is TRBV6-1 and J usage is TRBJ2-7, with D maybe TRBD1 (5 bases). CDR3 size: 12 residues. Per germline, CDR1 MNHNS and CDR2 SASEGT. The V gene lost 8 bases and the J gene lost 0 bases, with 8 bases spanning the gap. The CDR3 DNA reads as TGTGCCAGCGGGGCGTCCTCCTACGAGCAGTACTTC. It codes for CASGASSYEQYF.

In its sample, this clonotype was seen a few times. A junction end diverges from the germline sequence, so it may reflect a read error. The V and J genes are TRBV7-6 and TRBJ1-2, with D tentatively TRBD1 (5 bases). Germline V lookup: CDR1 SGHVS, CDR2 FNYEAQ. The CDR3 consists of 14 residues. The CDR3 protein is CASSLASGIYGHTF. For the CDR3, the DNA is TGTGCCAGCAGCTTAGCTTCAGGGATCTATGGCCACACCTTC. The full variable domain, completed using reference TRBV7-6 and TRBJ1-2, is GAGVSQSPRYKVTKRGQDVALRCDPISGHVSLYWYRQALGQGPEFLTYFNYEAQQDKSGLPNDRFSAERPEGSISTLTIQRTEQRDSAMYRCASSLASGIYGHTFGSGTRLTVV.

This clonotype was counted between two and nine times. The chain is built from TRBV2 and TRBJ2-3, with D possibly called TRBD1 or TRBD2 (5 bases each). From germline, CDR1 is SNHLY and CDR2 FYNNEI. With 0 bases removed from V and 5 bases from J, the gap between germline ends came to 15 bases. This CDR3 contains 16 residues. CDR3 nucleotides: TGTGCCAGCAGTGAAGCGCTCAGAGGGGCCGTAGATACGCAGTATTTT. It specifies CASSEALRGAVDTQYF.

This clonotype was recorded many times. This rearrangement joins TRBV20-1 to TRBJ2-7; 9 bases match TRBD1. Trimming removed 5 bases from V and 7 bases from J; junction bases left unmatched: 15. This CDR3 has 15 amino acids. CDR1 DFQATT and CDR2 SNEGSKA come from the germline V gene (reference sequence). The CDR3: CSAGRPGQGSREQYF. For the CDR3, the DNA is TGCAGTGCTGGTAGGCCGGGACAGGGTAGTCGGGAGCAGTACTTC.

This clonotype occurred a few times. The V call is TRBV20-1, the J call TRBJ2-7, with 9 bases matching TRBD1. The germline V gene encodes CDR1 DFQATT and CDR2 SNEGSKA (reference sequence). V trimming: 3 bases; J trimming: 3 bases; junction bases outside the gene matches: 6. The CDR3 length is 14 residues. Here the CDR3 reads CSASRQGDIYEQYF. The CDR3 region has the DNA TGCAGTGCTAGCAGACAGGGGGACATCTACGAGCAGTACTTC.

The chain is built from TRBV27 and TRBJ2-5, with 8 bases fitting TRBD2. This CDR3 comprises 14 residues. Trimming removed 2 bases from V and 4 bases from J; junction bases left unmatched: 3. The germline CDR1 and CDR2 sequences are MNHEY and SMNVEV (reference sequence). CDR3 in amino acids: CASSLISGRETQYF. Here the CDR3 DNA reads TGTGCCAGCAGTTTAATAAGCGGGAGAGAGACCCAGTACTTC.

The J gene is TRBJ2-7, the V gene TRBV5-1; maybe TRBD2 (6 bases). Trimming pared 0 bases from V and 2 bases from J, leaving 12 bases between. The CDR3 loop spans 15 amino acids. Per the germline V gene, CDR1 is SGHRS and CDR2 is YFSETQ. Here the CDR3 DNA reads TGCGCCAGCAGCTTGGACGGGAGTGGGGCCTACGAGCAGTACTTC. As protein: CASSLDGSGAYEQYF.

This clonotype has a handful of counts. The chain joins TRBV27 to TRBJ2-5, with unresolved D. The J call could be wrong; TRBJ2-7 is a better fit for the DNA end. Germline CDR1 reads MNHEY; CDR2 reads SMNVEV (reference sequence). The CDR3 is made up of 15 amino acids. The CDR3 sequence is CASRGLVVGSYEQYF. In nucleotides, the CDR3 is TGTGCCAGCAGGGGGTTGGTGGTGGGCTCCTACGAGCAGTACTTC.

V gene TRBV27 combines with J gene TRBJ2-2, with TRBD2 identical over 13 bases. The CDR3 totals 17 residues. Germline assignment: CDR1 MNHEY and CDR2 SMNVEV (reference sequence). With 6 bases clipped from V and 0 bases from J, the junction kept 4 bases outside the gene matches. CDR3 bases: TGTGCCAGCAGAGGACTAGCGGGGGTTGCGAACACCGGGGAGCTGTTTTTT. Protein sequence: CASRGLAGVANTGELFF.